Presented here are 15 T cell receptor beta chains from one specimen sequenced in a study of T cells in Graves' hyperthyroidism and ophthalmopathy. It was RNA transcripts that yielded the amplified TCR beta CDR3 regions. First-round RT-PCR targeting the TCR CDR3 was performed with the HTBI primer set. TCRdb re-analysed the multiplex PCR reads in MiXCR, keeping a single row per CDR3 protein. The sample yields approximately 710,000 distinct CDR3 sequences, roughly 17% seen once. Sequenced sample: blood. Receptor source: a man between 45 and 60 years old with Graves' hyperthyroidism.

This clonotype was seen ten or more times. The chain is built from TRBV9 and TRBJ2-7; 11 positions match TRBD1. Trimming at V came to 3 bases and at J to 1 base, leaving 9 bases not matched to a gene. The CDR3 runs 17 residues. Germline CDR1 and CDR2: SGDLS and YYNGEE. CDR3 sequence reads: CASSDDPGTGGSYEQYF. In nucleotides, the CDR3 is TGTGCCAGCAGCGACGACCCCGGGACAGGGGGTTCCTACGAGCAGTACTTC.

There are many counts of this clonotype. The genes are TRBV12-3 or TRBV12-4 and TRBJ2-2; no firm D call. V gave up 6 bases and J gave up 6 bases, with 8 bases separating them. CDR3 size: 12 residues. This CDR3 reads CASRFEPGELFF. As DNA, the CDR3 is TGTGCCAGCAGATTTGAGCCCGGGGAGCTGTTTTTT.

In its sample, this clonotype was seen many times. The chain uses TRBV7-6 and TRBJ2-7; D possibly corresponds to TRBD1 (6 bases). Germline CDR1 reads SGHVS; CDR2 reads FNYEAQ. This CDR3 region has 14 residues. V was pared by 5 bases and J by 2 bases, with 13 bases between. Here the CDR3 DNA reads TGTGCCAGCAGCCCTCAACAGGGAACCTACGAGCAGTACTTC. Translated, it gives CASSPQQGTYEQYF.

This clonotype was observed a handful of times. V usage is TRBV19 and J usage is TRBJ2-1; D call uncertain. The length of the CDR3 is 16 residues. Trimming shortened V by 3 bases and J by 0 bases, and 12 bases separated the two germline ends. Germline V gene data show CDR1 as LNHDA and CDR2 as SQIVND (reference sequence). CDR3 in amino acids: CASSMSWLGSYNEQFF. In DNA, the CDR3 is TGTGCCAGTAGTATGAGCTGGCTAGGCTCCTACAATGAGCAGTTCTTC.

CDR3 in DNA: TGTGCCTGGAGTGTACAAGGGGGAAACACCATATATTTT. Translating it yields CAWSVQGGNTIYF. This chain links TRBV30 with TRBJ1-3; D gene uncertain. V lost 0 bases and J lost 4, with 7 bases in between. The germline gives CDR1 GTSNPN, CDR2 SVGIG (reference sequence). The length of the CDR3 is 13 residues.

The sample holds a few counts of this clonotype. This chain links TRBV9 with TRBJ2-6, with D possibly matching TRBD1 (6 bases). Trimming pared 4 bases from V and 4 bases from J, leaving 12 bases between. Germline CDR1 and CDR2: SGDLS and YYNGEE. The CDR3 is 15 amino acids. CDR3 protein: CASSPTGNGANVLTF. For the CDR3, the DNA is TGTGCCAGCAGCCCTACAGGGAACGGGGCCAACGTCCTGACTTTC.

This clonotype was observed many times. The rearrangement joins TRBV3-1 to TRBJ2-5; D is undetermined. The germline V gene encodes CDR1 LGHDT and CDR2 YNNKEL (reference sequence). V was pared by 0 bases and J by 1 base, with 6 bases between. The CDR3 consists of 14 residues. The CDR3 DNA sequence: TGTGCCAGCAGCCAAGATCGGGTCCAAGAGACCCAGTACTTC. It codes for CASSQDRVQETQYF.

The J gene is TRBJ2-1, the V gene TRBV7-6; no clear D gene. The germline V gene encodes CDR1 SGHVS and CDR2 FNYEAQ. Trimming stripped 2 bases from V and 2 bases from J, with 10 bases between. This CDR3 has 15 residues. The CDR3 sequence is CASSLYIGTYNEQFF. DNA for the CDR3: TGTGCCAGCAGCTTATACATTGGGACCTACAATGAGCAGTTCTTC. Filled out from reference TRBV7-6 and TRBJ2-1, the complete variable domain reads GAGVSQSPRYKVTKRGQDVALRCDPISGHVSLYWYRQALGQGPEFLTYFNYEAQQDKSGLPNDRFSAERPEGSISTLTIQRTEQRDSAMYRCASSLYIGTYNEQFFGPGTRLTVL.

Ten or more counts support this clonotype. The chain employs TRBV7-9 and TRBJ2-1, with TRBD1 identical over 9 bases. Trimming took 4 bases from V and 5 from J; bases not matched to a gene: 9. In germline, CDR1 is SEHNR, CDR2 FQNEAQ (reference sequence). CDR3 length equals 16 residues. In DNA, the CDR3 is TGTGCCAGCAGCTCACCCCGGACAGGGGTCGACAATGAGCAGTTCTTC. Translated: CASSSPRTGVDNEQFF.

This chain uses TRBV10-3 with TRBJ2-7; 8 nucleotides line up with TRBD1. Trimming at V came to 2 bases and at J to 3 bases, leaving 6 bases not matched to a gene. This CDR3 is 15 amino acids long. The germline V gene encodes CDR1 ENHRY and CDR2 SYGVKD. The CDR3 sequence is CAISEGVGTGYEQYF. The CDR3 nucleotides read TGTGCCATCAGTGAGGGGGTAGGGACAGGCTACGAGCAGTACTTC.

There are many counts of this clonotype. The chain recombines TRBV12-5 with TRBJ1-1; tentatively, D is TRBD1 (6 bases). Deletions cut 7 bases from V and 4 bases from J, with 16 bases between. In germline, CDR1 is LGHNT, CDR2 FRNRAP. This CDR3 contains 14 residues. CDR3 sequence: CASALTGTLTEAFF. CDR3 nucleotides: TGTGCTAGTGCCCTCACCGGGACACTCACTGAAGCTTTCTTT.

This clonotype appeared many times. V and J are TRBV30 and TRBJ1-2; 8 positions match TRBD1. This CDR3 region has 17 residues. Germline V gene sequence: CDR1 GTSNPN, CDR2 SVGIG (reference sequence). V gave up 2 bases and J gave up 6 bases; unmatched junction bases: 17. The chain's CDR3 is CAWSYGTGPLHWDGYTF. In DNA form, the CDR3 reads TGTGCCTGGAGTTACGGGACAGGCCCTCTTCATTGGGATGGCTACACCTTC. The full variable domain, its missing parts supplied by reference TRBV30 and TRBJ1-2, is SQTIHQWPATLVQPVGSPLSLECTVEGTSNPNLYWYRQAAGRGLQLLFYSVGIGQISSEVPQNLSASRPQDRQFILSSKKLLLSDSGFYLCAWSYGTGPLHWDGYTFGSGTRLTVV.

Points on this clonotype: A much larger clone is a single base away; this may be a read error. This chain joins TRBV11-2 and TRBJ2-6; 10 nucleotides line up with TRBD2. The germline V gene encodes CDR1 SGHAT and CDR2 FQNNGV. V was pared by 5 bases and J by 2 bases, with 6 bases of the junction left unmatched. This CDR3 comprises 17 residues. CDR3 sequence reads: CASSPVLAGTGANVLTF. As DNA, the CDR3 is TGTGCCAGCAGCCCCGTACTAGCGGGAACTGGGGCCAACGTCCTGACTTTC.

This clonotype was counted many times. The chain combines TRBV27 with TRBJ1-2; possibly TRBD1 for D (5 bases). V lost 4 bases and J 4 bases, leaving 19 bases between the germline ends. The CDR3 runs to 16 residues. The germline CDR1 and CDR2 sequences are MNHEY and SMNVEV (reference sequence). The CDR3, as DNA: TGTGCCAGCAGTTCCAAATCCGGGACGGATCTCTATGGCTACACCTTC. Residues: CASSSKSGTDLYGYTF.

V gene TRBV18 combines with J gene TRBJ2-6; no reliable D call. CDR3 length: 14 amino acids. Germline V lookup: CDR1 KGHSH, CDR2 LQKENI. Trimming removed 2 bases from V and 3 bases from J, with 5 bases in between. The CDR3 reads CASSPESGANVLTF. CDR3 in DNA: TGTGCCAGCTCACCAGAAAGTGGGGCCAACGTCCTGACTTTC.